The T cell receptor beta chain described here comes from a study of T cells after yellow fever vaccination (dated by TCRdb to about 2019). With regard to the full study: The SMART-Seq v4 Ultra Low Input RNA kit was used to prepare libraries from fractions with low cell numbers. Blood samples were taken at several timepoints before and after primary and secondary immunization, and bulk PBMC replicates and cell subsets were isolated. Bulk TCR alpha and beta repertoires were sequenced longitudinally to track T-cell clones before and after primary and booster YFV17D yellow fever vaccination. Two healthy male donors made up the cohort, one aged 18 to 29 years and the other aged 30 to 40 years. Study-wide conclusions, independent of this receptor: Compared with the primary T-cell response, the secondary T-cell response was faster but weaker, reaching its peak on day 5 rather than on day 15. Because the study included only a couple of donors, the extent to which the findings can be generalized is limited. FACS-sorted repertoires could contain abundant contaminating clonotypes from the bulk population, so computational filtering was required. A small share of clonotypes was detected in both CD4 and CD8 compartments, with the overlap likely arising from convergent recombination. After the booster, most of the clones that had expanded following primary vaccination were detected again (roughly 96% of CD4 and around 87% of CD8), which suggests that memory was broadly maintained.

The sample's treatment or condition label, in plain terms: live attenuated yellow fever vaccine strain. At every blood-draw timepoint, two biological replicates of bulk PBMCs were collected. PBMCs were isolated from peripheral blood using a standard Ficoll-Paque protocol. RNA was extracted with TriZol from bulk PBMCs, CD4 and CD8 fractions, and dextramer-positive and dextramer-negative fractions. On this clonotype itself: The target of this receptor is not known. One end of the junction does not line up with germline, which may come from a read error.

TCRdb names Illumina NovaSeq 6000 as the instrument used. TCR cDNA was synthesized by 5'RACE template switching, through which a universal primer site and unique molecular identifiers were introduced. cDNA synthesis was primed from both the TCR alpha and TCR beta constant segments. Two PCR steps were used to amplify libraries, with sample barcodes and sequencing adapters being added in the second step. Sequencing of the libraries was done on either Illumina HiSeq 2500 (2x100 bp) or NovaSeq (2x150 bp). The paper's processing steps were these. Demultiplexing of reads and collapsing into UMI consensus sequences were performed with MIGEC, and V(D)J alignment was carried out with MiXCR. Using edgeR on replicate PBMC samples, clonotypes were called vaccine-responding if FDR was below 0.01 and the log2 fold change was above 5 up to day 15. Each bulk clonotype received a CD4 or CD8 identity based on whether the sequenced CD4 or CD8 repertoire contained that clonotype at higher abundance. TCRdb ran its own pipeline on the public reads, namely fastp trimming at Q25 and MiXCR clone calling, and kept in-frame beta chains. When rows share a CDR3 protein, they turn into one entry using the most common DNA and genes. The V and J calls were not made by the authors but by TCRdb's processing. The sample profile shows over 300,000 distinct CDR3 sequences; around 3.6% of them were found once. Together, the top ten hold around a quarter of the sample.

This clonotype was sampled from a young man who received the YFV17D yellow fever vaccine. Source: PBMCs, taken on the day of the yellow fever booster vaccination.

The CDR3 in this case is CASHPGGGGKNIEYF. The DNA is TGCGCCAGCCATCCGGGAGGAGGAGGCAAAAACATTGAGTACTTC. Recombination linked TRBV5-1 to TRBJ2-4, and TRBD2 aligns with 7 junction nucleotides. The CDR3 numbers 15 residues from cysteine through phenylalanine. The read is trimmed to its CDR3 DNA, 45 bases read in frame from base 1. The germline V gene gives CDR1 as SGHRS and CDR2 as YFSETQ.